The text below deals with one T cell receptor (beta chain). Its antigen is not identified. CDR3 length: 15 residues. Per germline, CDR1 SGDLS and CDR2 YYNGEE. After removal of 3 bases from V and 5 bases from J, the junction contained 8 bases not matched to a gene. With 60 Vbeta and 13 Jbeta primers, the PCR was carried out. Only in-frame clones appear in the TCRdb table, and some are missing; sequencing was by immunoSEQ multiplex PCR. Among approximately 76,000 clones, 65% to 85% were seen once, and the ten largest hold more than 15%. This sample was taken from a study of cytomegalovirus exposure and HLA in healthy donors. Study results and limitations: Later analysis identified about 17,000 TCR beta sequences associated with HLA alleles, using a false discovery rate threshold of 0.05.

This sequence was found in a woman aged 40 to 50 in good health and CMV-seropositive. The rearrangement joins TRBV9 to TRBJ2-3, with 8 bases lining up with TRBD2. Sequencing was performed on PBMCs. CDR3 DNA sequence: TGTGCCAGCAGCGCTAACCCGGGGGGGCGAGATACGCAGTATTTT. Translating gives CASSANPGGRDTQYF.